Below, 5 T cell receptor beta chains from the same sample are listed, as sequenced in a study of cytomegalovirus exposure and HLA in healthy donors. The PCR contained 60 Vbeta and 13 Jbeta primers. The method was immunoSEQ multiplex PCR; TCRdb's version includes in-frame clones alone and lacks a portion of them. This table holds 77,000 or so clones, approximately 80% found once. Sample: PBMCs. Receptors were obtained from a man between 65 and 79 years old in good health and CMV-seropositive.

In regard to this clone: Within the sample, other DNA sequences also encode this same CDR3. V gene TRBV18 combines with J gene TRBJ2-7; tentative D call: TRBD2 (6 bases). V was shortened by 3 bases and J by 4 bases, with 10 bases between the two germline ends. CDR1 KGHSH and CDR2 LQKENI come from the germline V gene. This CDR3 region has 13 residues. The CDR3 nucleotides read TGTGCCAGCTCACCCTCAGGAGGGTACGAGCAGTACTTC. It is translated as CASSPSGGYEQYF.

The chain links TRBV2 to TRBJ2-5, with D possibly being TRBD1 (6 bases). Per the germline V gene, CDR1 is SNHLY and CDR2 is FYNNEI. Deletions cut 3 bases from V and 7 bases from J, with 15 bases between. CDR3 size: 14 residues. The CDR3 region is CASSDRTDPWTQYF. The CDR3 DNA reads as TGTGCCAGCAGTGACAGGACAGACCCATGGACCCAGTACTTC.

The chain is built from TRBV10-3 and TRBJ1-2; 12 positions agree with TRBD1. This CDR3 has 14 amino acids. After removal of 2 bases from V and 8 bases from J, the junction contained 3 bases not matched to a gene. Germline CDR1 ENHRY, CDR2 SYGVKD. CDR3 residues: CAISEGTGGVGYTF. CDR3 sequence (DNA): TGTGCCATCAGTGAGGGGACAGGGGGCGTCGGCTACACCTTC.

Remarks on this clone: The junction shows a germline mismatch at one end, possibly a read error. The genes are TRBV7-3 and TRBJ2-1; D gene ambiguous. CDR1 and CDR2 from the germline V gene are SGHTA and FQGTGA. This CDR3 region has 11 residues. This CDR3 is CASSSDNEQFF. CDR3 nucleotides: TGTGCCAGCAGCTCCGACAATGAGCAGTTCTTC. Full variable domain (rest looked up from reference TRBV7-3 and TRBJ2-1): GAGVSQTPSNKVTEKGKYVELRCDPISGHTALYWYRQSLGQGPEFLIYFQGTGAADDSGLPNDRFFAVRPEGSVSTLKIQRTERGDSAVYLCASSSDNEQFFGPGTRLTVL.

The chain combines TRBV18 with TRBJ2-5; perhaps TRBD1 as D (5 bases). The CDR3 is 13 amino acids. CDR1 KGHSH and CDR2 LQKENI come from the germline V gene. Between the trimmed V and J ends, which lost 6 bases and 1 base, there was a span of 9 bases. The CDR3 bases are TGTGCCAGCTCTGGACAACCCCAAGAGACCCAGTACTTC. It is translated as CASSGQPQETQYF.